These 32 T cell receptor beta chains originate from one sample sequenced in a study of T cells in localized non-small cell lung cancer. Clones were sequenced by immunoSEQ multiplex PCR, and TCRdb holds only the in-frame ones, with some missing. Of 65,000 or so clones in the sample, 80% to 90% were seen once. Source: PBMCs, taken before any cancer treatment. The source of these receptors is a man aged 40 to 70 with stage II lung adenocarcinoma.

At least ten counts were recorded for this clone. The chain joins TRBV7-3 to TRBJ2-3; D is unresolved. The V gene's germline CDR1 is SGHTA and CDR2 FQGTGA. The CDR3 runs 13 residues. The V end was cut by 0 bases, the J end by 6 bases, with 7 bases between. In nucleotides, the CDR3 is TGTGCCAGCAGCTTAACCCATGGGGATACGCAGTATTTT. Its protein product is CASSLTHGDTQYF.

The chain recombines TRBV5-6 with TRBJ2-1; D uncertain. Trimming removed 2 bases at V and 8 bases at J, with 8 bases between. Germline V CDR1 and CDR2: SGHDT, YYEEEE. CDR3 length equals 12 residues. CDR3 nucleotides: TGTGCCAGCAGCTTCTCTCGGGATGAGCAGTTCTTC. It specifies CASSFSRDEQFF. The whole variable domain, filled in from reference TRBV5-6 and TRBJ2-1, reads DAGVTQSPTHLIKTRGQQVTLRCSPKSGHDTVSWYQQALGQGPQFIFQYYEEEERQRGNFPDRFSGHQFPNYSSELNVNALLLGDSALYLCASSFSRDEQFFGPGTRLTVL.

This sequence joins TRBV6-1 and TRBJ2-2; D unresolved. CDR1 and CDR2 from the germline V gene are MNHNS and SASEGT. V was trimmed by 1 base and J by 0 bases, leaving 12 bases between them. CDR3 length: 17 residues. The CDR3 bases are TGTGCCAGCAGTGAAGGTAGCAGCCCAGCGAACACCGGGGAGCTGTTTTTT. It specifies CASSEGSSPANTGELFF.

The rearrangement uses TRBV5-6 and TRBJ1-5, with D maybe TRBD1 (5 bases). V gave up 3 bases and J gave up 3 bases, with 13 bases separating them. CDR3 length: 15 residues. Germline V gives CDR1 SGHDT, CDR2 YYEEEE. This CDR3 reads CASSSFQGPNQPQHF. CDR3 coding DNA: TGTGCCAGCAGCTCCTTTCAGGGACCCAATCAGCCCCAGCATTTT.

CDR3 loop: CASSSSRSGIYGYTF. DNA of the CDR3: TGTGCCAGCAGCTCAAGTCGGTCGGGGATCTATGGCTACACCTTC. The rearrangement joins TRBV14 to TRBJ1-2; no firm D call. V lost 5 bases and J lost 4, with 17 bases in between. In germline, CDR1 is SGHDN, CDR2 FVKESK. This CDR3 is 15 amino acids long.

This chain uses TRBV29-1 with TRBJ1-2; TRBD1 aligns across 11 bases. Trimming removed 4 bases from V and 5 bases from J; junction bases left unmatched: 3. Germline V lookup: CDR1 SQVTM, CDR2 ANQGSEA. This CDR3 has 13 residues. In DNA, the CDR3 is TGCAGCGTTGGGGACAGGGGGGCATATGGCTACACCTTC. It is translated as CSVGDRGAYGYTF.

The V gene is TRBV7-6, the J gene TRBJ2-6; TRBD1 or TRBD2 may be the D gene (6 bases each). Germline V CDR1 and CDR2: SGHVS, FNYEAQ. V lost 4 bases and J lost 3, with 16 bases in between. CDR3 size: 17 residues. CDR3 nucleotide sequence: TGTGCCAGCAGCTCGGGACCCGGGGGCTTTGGGGCCAACGTCCTGACTTTC. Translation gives CASSSGPGGFGANVLTF.

The CDR3 loop is CASSTGQVDTEAFF. CDR3 in DNA: TGTGCCAGCAGCACCGGACAGGTCGACACTGAAGCTTTCTTT. The chain links TRBV11-3 to TRBJ1-1; 7 nucleotides agree with TRBD1. This CDR3 contains 14 residues. V shed 5 bases, J shed 3 bases, and the junction held 6 bases outside the gene matches. From germline, CDR1 is SGHNT and CDR2 YENEEA.

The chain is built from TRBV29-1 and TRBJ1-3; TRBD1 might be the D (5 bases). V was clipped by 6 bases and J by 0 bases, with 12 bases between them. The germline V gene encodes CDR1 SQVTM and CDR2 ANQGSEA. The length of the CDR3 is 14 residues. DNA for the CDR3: TGCAGCGTCGCGACAGTGATCTCTGGAAACACCATATATTTT. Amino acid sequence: CSVATVISGNTIYF.

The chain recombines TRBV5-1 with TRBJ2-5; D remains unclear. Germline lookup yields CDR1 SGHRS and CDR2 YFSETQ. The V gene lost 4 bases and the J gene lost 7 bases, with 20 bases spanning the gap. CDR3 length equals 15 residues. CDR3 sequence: CASSPSPGPEGTQYF. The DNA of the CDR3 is TGCGCCAGCAGCCCCTCACCCGGGCCTGAAGGGACCCAGTACTTC.

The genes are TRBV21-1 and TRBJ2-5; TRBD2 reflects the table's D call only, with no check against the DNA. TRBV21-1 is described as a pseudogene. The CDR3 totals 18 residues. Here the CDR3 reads CASSKAPVGTSNPETQYF. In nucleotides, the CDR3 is TGTGCCAGCAGCAAAGCCCCGGTAGGGACTAGCAACCCGGAGACCCAGTACTTC.

The CDR3 bases are TGTGCCACGACAGGGGTCCTCCGAGAGACCCAGTACTTC. Residues: CATTGVLRETQYF. This sequence joins TRBV10-3 and TRBJ2-5; 8 bases match TRBD1. The J segment lost 4 bases and the V segment lost 10 bases, leaving 8 bases of the junction unmatched. Germline CDR1 and CDR2: ENHRY and SYGVKD. The CDR3 loop spans 13 amino acids.

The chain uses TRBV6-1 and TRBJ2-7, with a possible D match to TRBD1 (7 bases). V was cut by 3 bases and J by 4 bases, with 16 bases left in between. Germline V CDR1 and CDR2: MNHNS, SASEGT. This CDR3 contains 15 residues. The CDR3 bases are TGTGCCAGCAGTGAGCAGGGGGGATTGGGTTACGAGCAGTACTTC. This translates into CASSEQGGLGYEQYF.

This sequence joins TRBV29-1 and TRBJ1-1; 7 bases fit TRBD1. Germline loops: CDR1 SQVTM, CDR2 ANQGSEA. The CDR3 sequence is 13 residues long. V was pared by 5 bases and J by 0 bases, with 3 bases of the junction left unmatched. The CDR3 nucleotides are TGCAGCGTTTTTCAGGGGGTGAACACTGAAGCTTTCTTT. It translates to CSVFQGVNTEAFF.

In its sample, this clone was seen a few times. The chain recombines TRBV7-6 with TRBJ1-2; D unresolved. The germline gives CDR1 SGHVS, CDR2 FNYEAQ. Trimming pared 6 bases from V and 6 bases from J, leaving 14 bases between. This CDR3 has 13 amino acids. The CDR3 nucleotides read TGTGCCAGCAGTCTCAACGGGTGGAATGGCTACACCTTC. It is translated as CASSLNGWNGYTF. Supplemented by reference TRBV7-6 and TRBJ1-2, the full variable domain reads GAGVSQSPRYKVTKRGQDVALRCDPISGHVSLYWYRQALGQGPEFLTYFNYEAQQDKSGLPNDRFSAERPEGSISTLTIQRTEQRDSAMYRCASSLNGWNGYTFGSGTRLTVV.

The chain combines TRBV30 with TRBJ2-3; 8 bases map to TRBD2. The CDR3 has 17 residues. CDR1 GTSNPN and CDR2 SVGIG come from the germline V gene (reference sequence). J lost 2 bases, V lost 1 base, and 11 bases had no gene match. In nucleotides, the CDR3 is TGTGCCTGGAGTGAAACTAGCGGACCACGGGCCACAGATACGCAGTATTTT. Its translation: CAWSETSGPRATDTQYF. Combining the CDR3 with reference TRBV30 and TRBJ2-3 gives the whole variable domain SQTIHQWPATLVQPVGSPLSLECTVEGTSNPNLYWYRQAAGRGLQLLFYSVGIGQISSEVPQNLSASRPQDRQFILSSKKLLLSDSGFYLCAWSETSGPRATDTQYFGPGTRLTVL.

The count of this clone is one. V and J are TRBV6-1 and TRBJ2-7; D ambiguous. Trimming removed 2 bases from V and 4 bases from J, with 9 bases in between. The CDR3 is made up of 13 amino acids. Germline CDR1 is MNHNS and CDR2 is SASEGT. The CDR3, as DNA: TGTGCCAGCAGTGAAACTCCCTCATACGAGCAGTACTTC. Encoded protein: CASSETPSYEQYF.

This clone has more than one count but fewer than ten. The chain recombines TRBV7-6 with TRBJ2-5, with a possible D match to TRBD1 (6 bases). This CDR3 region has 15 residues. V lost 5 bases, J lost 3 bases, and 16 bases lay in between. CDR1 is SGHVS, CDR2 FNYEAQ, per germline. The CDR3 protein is CASSPTHRQEETQYF. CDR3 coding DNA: TGTGCCAGCAGCCCAACCCACCGACAGGAAGAGACCCAGTACTTC.

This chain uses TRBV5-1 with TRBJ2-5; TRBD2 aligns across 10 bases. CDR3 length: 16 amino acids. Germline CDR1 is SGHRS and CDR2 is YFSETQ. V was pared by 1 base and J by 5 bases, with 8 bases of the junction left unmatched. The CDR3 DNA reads TGCGCCAGCAGCTTGACCCCTAGCGGGAGCGGGGAGACCCAGTACTTC. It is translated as CASSLTPSGSGETQYF.

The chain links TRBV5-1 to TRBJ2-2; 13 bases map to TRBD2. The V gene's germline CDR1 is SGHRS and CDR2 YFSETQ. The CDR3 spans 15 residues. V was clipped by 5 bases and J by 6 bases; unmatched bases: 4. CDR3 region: CASRPGTSGAGELFF. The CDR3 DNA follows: TGCGCCAGCAGGCCCGGGACTAGCGGGGCCGGGGAGCTGTTTTTT.

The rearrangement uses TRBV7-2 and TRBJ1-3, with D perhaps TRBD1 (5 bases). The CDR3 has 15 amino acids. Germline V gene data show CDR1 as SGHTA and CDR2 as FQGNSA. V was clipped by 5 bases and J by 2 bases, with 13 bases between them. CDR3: CASSPRGGTGNTIYF. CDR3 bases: TGTGCCAGCAGCCCACGGGGGGGAACTGGAAACACCATATATTTT.

CDR3 nucleotides: TGTGCCAGCAGCTTGGGGGGGCAGGGGACTAATCAGCCCCAGCATTTT. Protein product: CASSLGGQGTNQPQHF. The V call is TRBV5-6, the J call TRBJ1-5; weak D call: TRBD1 (6 bases). CDR3 length: 16 residues. Germline CDR1 reads SGHDT; CDR2 reads YYEEEE. With 0 bases removed from V and 4 bases from J, the gap between germline ends came to 14 bases.

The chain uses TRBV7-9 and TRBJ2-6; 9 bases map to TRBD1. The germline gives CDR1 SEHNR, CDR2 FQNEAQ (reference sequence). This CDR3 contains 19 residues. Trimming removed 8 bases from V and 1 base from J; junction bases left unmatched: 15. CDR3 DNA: TGTGCCAGCTTGGTTGCAACCGGGACAGGGACATCTGGGGCCAACGTCCTGACTTTC. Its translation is CASLVATGTGTSGANVLTF. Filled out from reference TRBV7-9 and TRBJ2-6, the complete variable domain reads DTGVSQNPRHKITKRGQNVTFRCDPISEHNRLYWYRQTLGQGPEFLTYFQNEAQLEKSRLLSDRFSAERPKGSFSTLEIQRTEQGDSAMYLCASLVATGTGTSGANVLTFGAGSRLTVL.

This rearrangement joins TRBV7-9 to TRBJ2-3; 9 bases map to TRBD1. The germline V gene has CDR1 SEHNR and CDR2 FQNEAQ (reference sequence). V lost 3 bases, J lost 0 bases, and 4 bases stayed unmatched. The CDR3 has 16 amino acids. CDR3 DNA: TGTGCCAGCAGCTTGTCCGGGACAGGGAGCACAGATACGCAGTATTTT. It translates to CASSLSGTGSTDTQYF.

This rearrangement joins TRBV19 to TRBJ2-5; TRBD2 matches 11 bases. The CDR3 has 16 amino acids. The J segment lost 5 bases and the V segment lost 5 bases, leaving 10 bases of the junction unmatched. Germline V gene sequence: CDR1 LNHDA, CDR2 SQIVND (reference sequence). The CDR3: CASSLGLAGGSETQYF. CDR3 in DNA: TGTGCCAGTAGTCTGGGCCTAGCGGGAGGTTCTGAGACCCAGTACTTC. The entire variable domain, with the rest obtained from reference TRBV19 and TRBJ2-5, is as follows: DGGITQSPKYLFRKEGQNVTLSCEQNLNHDAMYWYRQDPGQGLRLIYYSQIVNDFQKGDIAEGYSVSREKKESFPLTVTSAQKNPTAFYLCASSLGLAGGSETQYFGPGTRLLVL.

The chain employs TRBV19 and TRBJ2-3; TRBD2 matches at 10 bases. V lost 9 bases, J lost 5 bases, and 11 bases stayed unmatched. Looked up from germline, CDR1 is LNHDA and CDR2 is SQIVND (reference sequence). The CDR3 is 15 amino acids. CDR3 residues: CASDRIAGGRDTQYF. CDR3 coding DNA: TGTGCCAGCGATCGAATAGCGGGAGGTAGAGATACGCAGTATTTT.

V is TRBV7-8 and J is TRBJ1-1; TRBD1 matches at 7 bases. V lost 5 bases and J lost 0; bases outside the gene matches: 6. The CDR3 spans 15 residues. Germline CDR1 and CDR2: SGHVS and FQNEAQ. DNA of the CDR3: TGTGCCAGCAGCCCAGGGGGACACTTGAACACTGAAGCTTTCTTT. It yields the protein CASSPGGHLNTEAFF.

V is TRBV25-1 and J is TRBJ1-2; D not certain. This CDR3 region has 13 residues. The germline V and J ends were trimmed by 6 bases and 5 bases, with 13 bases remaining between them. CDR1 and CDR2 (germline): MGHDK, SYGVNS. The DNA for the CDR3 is TGTGCCAGCAGCCCCCCAGGAGGATATGGCTACACCTTC. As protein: CASSPPGGYGYTF.

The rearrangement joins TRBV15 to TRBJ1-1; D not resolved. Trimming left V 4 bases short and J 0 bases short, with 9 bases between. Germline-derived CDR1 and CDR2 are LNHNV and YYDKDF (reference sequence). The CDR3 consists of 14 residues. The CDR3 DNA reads TGTGCCACCAGCAAGTCCTCTATGAACACTGAAGCTTTCTTT. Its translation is CATSKSSMNTEAFF.

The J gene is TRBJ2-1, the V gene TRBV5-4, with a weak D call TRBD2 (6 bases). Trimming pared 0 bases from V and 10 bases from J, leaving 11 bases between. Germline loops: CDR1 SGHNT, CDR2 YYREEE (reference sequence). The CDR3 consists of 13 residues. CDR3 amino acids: CASSLGGEDEQFF. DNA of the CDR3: TGTGCCAGCAGCTTGGGAGGGGAGGACGAGCAGTTCTTC.

CDR3 protein: CASSYSRRGYGTEAFF. The CDR3 DNA sequence: TGTGCCAGCAGTTACTCGAGGAGGGGGTACGGGACTGAAGCTTTCTTT. The J gene is TRBJ1-1, the V gene TRBV6-5; perhaps TRBD1 as D (6 bases). This CDR3 contains 16 residues. Germline V CDR1 and CDR2: MNHEY, SVGAGI. Trimming left V 0 bases short and J 5 bases short, with 16 bases between.

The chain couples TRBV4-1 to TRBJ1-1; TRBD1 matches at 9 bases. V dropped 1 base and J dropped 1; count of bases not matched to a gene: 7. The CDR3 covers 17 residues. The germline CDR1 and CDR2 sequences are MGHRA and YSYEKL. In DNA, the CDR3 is TGCGCCAGCAGCCAAGCTCATACAGGGGGCCCGAACACTGAAGCTTTCTTT. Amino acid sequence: CASSQAHTGGPNTEAFF.